This T cell receptor (beta chain) appears in the sequencing data of a study of blood T cell repertoires in COVID-19. Overall study: Sites in the United States, Italy and Spain provided acute and convalescent COVID-19 samples. From T cells, B-cell-depleted T cells, or PBMCs came the material, which was cDNA or gDNA.

V lost 6 bases, J lost 4 bases, and 12 bases stayed unmatched. Germline values: CDR1 KGHDR, CDR2 SFDVKD. This CDR3 has 18 amino acids. Clones were sequenced by immunoSEQ multiplex PCR, and TCRdb holds only the in-frame ones, with some missing. The repertoire holds 60,000 to 70,000 clones, with over 80% as singletons. Material for sequencing was peripheral blood. V usage is TRBV24-1 and J usage is TRBJ2-2, with 11 bases fitting TRBD1. The TCR sequence derives from a human donor in a cohort sampled during active COVID-19. The CDR3 DNA is TGTGCCACCAGTACGTGGACAGGGGGCGTTTCGACCACCGGGGAGCTGTTTTTT. Translating it yields CATSTWTGGVSTTGELFF.